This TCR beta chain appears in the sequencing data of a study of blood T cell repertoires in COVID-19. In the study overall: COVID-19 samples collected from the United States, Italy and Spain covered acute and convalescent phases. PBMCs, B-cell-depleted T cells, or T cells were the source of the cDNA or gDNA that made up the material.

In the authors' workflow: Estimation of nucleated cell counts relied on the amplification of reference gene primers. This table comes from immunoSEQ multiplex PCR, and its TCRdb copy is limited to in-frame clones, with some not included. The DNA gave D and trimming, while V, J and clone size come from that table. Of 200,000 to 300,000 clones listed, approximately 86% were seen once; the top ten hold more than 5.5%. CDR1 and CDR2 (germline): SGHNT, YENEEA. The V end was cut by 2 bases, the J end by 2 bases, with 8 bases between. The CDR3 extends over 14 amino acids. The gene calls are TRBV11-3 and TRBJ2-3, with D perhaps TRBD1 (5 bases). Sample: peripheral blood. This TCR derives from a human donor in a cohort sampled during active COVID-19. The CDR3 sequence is CASSLKGVTDTQYF. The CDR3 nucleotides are TGTGCCAGCAGCTTAAAAGGGGTCACAGATACGCAGTATTTT.